The TCR beta chain under discussion was sequenced for a study of Ad26.COV2.S vaccination and SARS-CoV-2 variants. Study in general: Of the COV1001 trial arms, the Ad26.COV2.S arm included the donor. Participants got Ad26.COV2.S intramuscularly, once or twice 56 days apart. Study results and limitations: The breadth of spike-specific CD8+ and CD4+ T cell responses after vaccination was reportedly substantial. Non-spike TCR breadth did not differ much between vaccine and placebo recipients.

Described treatment: around 19 received Ad26.COV2.S at low or high dose, single or two shots; 5 received placebo; per-sample allocation not given. Day 63 after the first vaccine or placebo injection was the time point for sampling. Concerning this clone itself: The antigen is undetermined.

Trimming took 4 bases from V and 3 from J, leaving 13 bases between them. Germline CDR1 and CDR2: SGHAT and FQNNGV. The CDR3 consists of 14 residues. Libraries were prepared by immunoSEQ multiplex PCR; TCRdb keeps only in-frame clonotypes and omits some of them. This sample carries about 680,000 clones, more than 70% of them seen once, and the ten largest clones take approximately 1.5%. The sequences come from peripheral blood, collected in a trial of Ad26.COV2.S vaccine versus placebo. The sequence came from a person aged 18-65 years who received the Ad26.COV2.S COVID-19 vaccine or a placebo. The chain employs TRBV11-2 and TRBJ2-7; TRBD1 or TRBD2 may be the D gene (7 bases each). Here the CDR3 reads CASSSAGQYYEQYF. The CDR3 DNA reads as TGTGCCAGCAGCTCAGCGGGACAGTACTACGAGCAGTACTTC.